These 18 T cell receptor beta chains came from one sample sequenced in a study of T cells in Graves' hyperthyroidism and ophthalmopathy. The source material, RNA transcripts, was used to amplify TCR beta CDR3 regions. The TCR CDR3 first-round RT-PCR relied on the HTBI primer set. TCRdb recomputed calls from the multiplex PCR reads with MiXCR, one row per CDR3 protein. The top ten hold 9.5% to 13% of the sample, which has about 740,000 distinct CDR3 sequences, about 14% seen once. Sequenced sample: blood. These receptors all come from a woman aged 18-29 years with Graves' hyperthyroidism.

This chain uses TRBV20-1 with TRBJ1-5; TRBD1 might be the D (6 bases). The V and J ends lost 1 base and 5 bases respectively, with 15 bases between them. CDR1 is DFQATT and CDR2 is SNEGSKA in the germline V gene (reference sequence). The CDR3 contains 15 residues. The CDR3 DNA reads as TGCAGTGCTAGAGGTTCCGGGACACGATATCAGCCCCAGCATTTT. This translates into CSARGSGTRYQPQHF.

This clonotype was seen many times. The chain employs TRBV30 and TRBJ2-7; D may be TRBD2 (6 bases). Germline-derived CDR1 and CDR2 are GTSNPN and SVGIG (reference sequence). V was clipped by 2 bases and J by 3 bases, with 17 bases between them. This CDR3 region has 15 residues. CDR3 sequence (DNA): TGTGCCTGGAGTTGTAACACGGGGGATTTCTACGAGCAGTACTTC. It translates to CAWSCNTGDFYEQYF.

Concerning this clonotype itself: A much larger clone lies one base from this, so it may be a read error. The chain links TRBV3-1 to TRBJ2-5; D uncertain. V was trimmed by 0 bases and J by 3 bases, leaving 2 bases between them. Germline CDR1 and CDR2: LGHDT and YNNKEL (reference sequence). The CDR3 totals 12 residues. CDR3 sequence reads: CASSQDEETQYF. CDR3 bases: TGTGCCAGCAGCCAAGATGAAGAGACCCAGTACTTC.

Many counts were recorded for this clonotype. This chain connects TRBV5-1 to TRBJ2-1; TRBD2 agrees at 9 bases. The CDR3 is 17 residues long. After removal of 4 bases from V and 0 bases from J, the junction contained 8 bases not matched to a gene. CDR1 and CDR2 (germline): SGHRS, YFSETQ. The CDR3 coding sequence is TGCGCCAGCAGCCGAGGGGCGGGAGGGTCCTCCTACAATGAGCAGTTCTTC. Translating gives CASSRGAGGSSYNEQFF.

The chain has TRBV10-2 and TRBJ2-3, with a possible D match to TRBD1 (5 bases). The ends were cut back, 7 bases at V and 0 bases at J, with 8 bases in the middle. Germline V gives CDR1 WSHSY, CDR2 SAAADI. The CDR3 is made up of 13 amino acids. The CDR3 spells CASTGWSTDTQYF. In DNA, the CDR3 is TGCGCCAGCACAGGGTGGAGCACAGATACGCAGTATTTT.

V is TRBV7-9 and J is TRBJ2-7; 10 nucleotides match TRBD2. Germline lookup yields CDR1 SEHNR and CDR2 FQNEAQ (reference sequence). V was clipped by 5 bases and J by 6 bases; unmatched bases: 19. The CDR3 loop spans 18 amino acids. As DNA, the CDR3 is TGTGCCAGCAGCCCAGGAGGGACTAGCGTTACGAGCGGGGGCGAGCAGTACTTC. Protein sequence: CASSPGGTSVTSGGEQYF. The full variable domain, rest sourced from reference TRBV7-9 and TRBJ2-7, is DTGVSQNPRHKITKRGQNVTFRCDPISEHNRLYWYRQTLGQGPEFLTYFQNEAQLEKSRLLSDRFSAERPKGSFSTLEIQRTEQGDSAMYLCASSPGGTSVTSGGEQYFGPGTRLTVT.

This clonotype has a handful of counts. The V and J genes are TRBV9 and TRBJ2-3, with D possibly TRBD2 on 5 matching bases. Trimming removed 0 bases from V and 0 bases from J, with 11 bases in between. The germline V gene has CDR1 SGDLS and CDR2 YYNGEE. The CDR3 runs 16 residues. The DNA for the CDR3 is TGTGCCAGCAGCGTAGGAAGTAGCGCGAGCACAGATACGCAGTATTTT. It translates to CASSVGSSASTDTQYF.

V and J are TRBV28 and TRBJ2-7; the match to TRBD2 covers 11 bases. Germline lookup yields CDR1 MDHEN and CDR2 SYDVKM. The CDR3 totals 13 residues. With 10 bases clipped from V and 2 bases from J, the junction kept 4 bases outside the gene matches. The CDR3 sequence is CATSSGGTYEQYF. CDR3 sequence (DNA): TGTGCCACCTCTAGCGGGGGGACCTACGAGCAGTACTTC.

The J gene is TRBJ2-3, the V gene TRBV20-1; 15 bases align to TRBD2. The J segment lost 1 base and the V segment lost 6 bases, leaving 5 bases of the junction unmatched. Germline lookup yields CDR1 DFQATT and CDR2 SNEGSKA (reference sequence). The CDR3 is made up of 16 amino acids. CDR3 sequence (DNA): TGCAGTGCAGGACTAGCGGGAGGGCCCGGCACAGATACGCAGTATTTT. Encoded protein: CSAGLAGGPGTDTQYF.

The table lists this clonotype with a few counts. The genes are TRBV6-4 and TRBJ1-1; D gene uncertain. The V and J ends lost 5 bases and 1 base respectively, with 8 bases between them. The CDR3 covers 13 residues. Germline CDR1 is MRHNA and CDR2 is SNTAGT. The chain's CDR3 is CASSPFTNTEAFF. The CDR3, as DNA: TGTGCCAGCAGTCCTTTCACGAACACTGAAGCTTTCTTT.

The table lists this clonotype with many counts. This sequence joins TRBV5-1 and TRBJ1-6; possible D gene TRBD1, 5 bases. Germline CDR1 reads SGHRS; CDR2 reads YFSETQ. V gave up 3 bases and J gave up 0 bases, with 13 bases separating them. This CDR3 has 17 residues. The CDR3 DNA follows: TGCGCCAGCAGCTGGGACGGACTAAGCTCCTATAATTCACCCCTCCACTTT. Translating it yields CASSWDGLSSYNSPLHF.

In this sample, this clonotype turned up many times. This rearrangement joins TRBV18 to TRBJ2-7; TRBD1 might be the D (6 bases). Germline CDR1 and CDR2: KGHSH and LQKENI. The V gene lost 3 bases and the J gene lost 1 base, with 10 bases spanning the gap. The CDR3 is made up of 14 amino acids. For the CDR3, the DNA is TGTGCCAGCTCACCCGGACAGAGATCCTACGAGCAGTACTTC. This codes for CASSPGQRSYEQYF.

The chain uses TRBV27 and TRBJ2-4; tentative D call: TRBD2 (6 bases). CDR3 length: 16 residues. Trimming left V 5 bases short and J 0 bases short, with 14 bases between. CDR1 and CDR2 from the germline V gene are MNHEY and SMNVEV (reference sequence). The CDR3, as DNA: TGTGCCAGCAGTCCCGTAGCGGAGTTAGCCAAAAACATTCAGTACTTC. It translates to CASSPVAELAKNIQYF.

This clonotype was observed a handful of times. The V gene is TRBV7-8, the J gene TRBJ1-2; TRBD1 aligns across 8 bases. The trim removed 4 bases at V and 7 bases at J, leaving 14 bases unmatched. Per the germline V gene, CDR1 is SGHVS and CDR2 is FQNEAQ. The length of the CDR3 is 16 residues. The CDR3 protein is CASSSSPKGQGSGYTF. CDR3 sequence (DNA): TGTGCCAGCAGCTCGTCACCGAAAGGACAGGGAAGTGGCTACACCTTC.

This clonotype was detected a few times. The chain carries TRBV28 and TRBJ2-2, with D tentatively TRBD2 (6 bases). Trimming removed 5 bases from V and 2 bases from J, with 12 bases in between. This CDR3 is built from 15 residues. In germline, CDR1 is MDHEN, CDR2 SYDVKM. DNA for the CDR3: TGTGCCAGCAGTCGGGGGTCACACAACACCGGGGAGCTGTTTTTT. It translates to CASSRGSHNTGELFF.

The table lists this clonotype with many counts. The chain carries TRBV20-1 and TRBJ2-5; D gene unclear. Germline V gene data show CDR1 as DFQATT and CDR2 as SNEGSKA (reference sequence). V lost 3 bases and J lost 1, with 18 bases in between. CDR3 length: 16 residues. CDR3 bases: TGCAGTGCTAGTTCGCCGGACGGATGGTCCCAAGAGACCCAGTACTTC. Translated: CSASSPDGWSQETQYF.

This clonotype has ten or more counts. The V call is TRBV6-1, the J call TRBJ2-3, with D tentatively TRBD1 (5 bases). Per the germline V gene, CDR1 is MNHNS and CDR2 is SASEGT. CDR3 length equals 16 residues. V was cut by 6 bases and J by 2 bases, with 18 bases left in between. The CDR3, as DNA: TGTGCCAGCAGGTTACGTAGGACAACCTACACAGATACGCAGTATTTT. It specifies CASRLRRTTYTDTQYF.

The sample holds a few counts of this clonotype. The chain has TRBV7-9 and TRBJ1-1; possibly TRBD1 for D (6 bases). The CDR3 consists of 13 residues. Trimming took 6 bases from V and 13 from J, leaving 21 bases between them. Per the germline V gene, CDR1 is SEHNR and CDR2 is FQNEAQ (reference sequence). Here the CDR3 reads CASSRKGGQFVFF. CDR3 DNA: TGTGCCAGCAGTCGCAAGGGGGGCCAGTTCGTTTTCTTT.